The clone carrying this TCR beta chain was counted ten times or more. This sample was taken from a study of CD8 T cells in ankylosing spondylitis. By quantitative 5'-RACE with molecular barcodes, the TCR beta libraries were made. A single record per CDR3 protein comes from TCRdb applying MiXCR to the 5' RACE reads. The sample lists about 240,000 distinct CDR3 sequences; 8.6% were seen once. V was cut by 0 bases and J by 8 bases, with 14 bases left in between. The CDR3 extends over 15 amino acids. Germline V lookup: CDR1 MGHRA, CDR2 YSYEKL. The source is a male donor with ankylosing spondylitis or in good health (not recorded which). The sequencing sample was made of blood, either unsorted or a sorted T cell fraction (not recorded which). This sequence joins TRBV4-1 and TRBJ2-1, with no clear D. This chain's CDR3 is CASSQDLVRTDEQFF. Written as DNA, the CDR3 is TGCGCCAGCAGCCAAGATCTGGTGAGGACCGATGAGCAGTTCTTC.